A selection of T cell receptor beta chains follows, all from one sample in a study of siplizumab effects on memory and regulatory T cells. Profiled with immunoSEQ multiplex PCR; TCRdb holds only in-frame clones, not every one. The data contain nearly 95,000 clones, approximately 93% of them singletons. Material for sequencing was non-Treg CD4+ T cells sorted from blood. The receptors here all came from a human donor in good health. Each CDR3 is given with its conserved first and last residue.

V: TRBV10-3
J: TRBJ2-1
CDR3: CAISDLRLAGAYNEQFF

V: TRBV7-9
J: TRBJ2-2
CDR3: CASRAERVSGTNTGELFF

V: TRBV30
J: TRBJ2-3
CDR3: CAWSPYYRGNTDTQYF

V: TRBV7-9
J: TRBJ1-5
CDR3: CASSFDSRTGLQPQHF

V: TRBV9
J: TRBJ2-2
CDR3: CASSPVASGNTGELFF

V: TRBV5-4
J: TRBJ2-5
CDR3: CASSLDTLGTQYF

V: TRBV5-1
J: TRBJ2-5
CDR3: CASSLVRGGETQYF

V: TRBV10-1
J: TRBJ1-5
CDR3: CASSAGLNQPQHF

V: TRBV5-6
J: TRBJ2-3
CDR3: CASSPDRPVSTDTQYF

V: TRBV5-1
J: TRBJ1-6
CDR3: CATRLDTSYNSPLHF

V: TRBV2
J: TRBJ1-2
CDR3: CASSLQGNGYTF

V: TRBV11-2
J: TRBJ2-7
CDR3: CASSFGAYEQYF

V: TRBV19
J: TRBJ2-1
CDR3: CAISSVAGGSYNEQFF

V: TRBV7-9
J: TRBJ2-1
CDR3: CASSLERQGSYNEQFF

V: TRBV2
J: TRBJ1-6
CDR3: CASRGQTNNSPLHF

V: TRBV6-6
J: TRBJ2-7
CDR3: CASNPNPTGDYEQYF

V: TRBV7-9
J: TRBJ2-5
CDR3: CASSLVSGVKTQYF

V: TRBV30
J: TRBJ1-3
CDR3: CAWSVRPGGHAYF

V: TRBV6-5
J: TRBJ2-5
CDR3: CASSNGGTQETQYF

V: TRBV7-8
J: TRBJ1-3
CDR3: CASSLVQGAHTIYF

V: TRBV7-2
J: TRBJ2-3
CDR3: CASSLKGRETDTQYF

V: TRBV30
J: TRBJ2-5
CDR3: CAWSATLGGETQYF

V: TRBV9
J: TRBJ2-2
CDR3: CASRRGSGSGNTGELFF

V: TRBV7-2
J: TRBJ1-3
CDR3: CASSPEIGNTIYF

V: TRBV5-1
J: TRBJ2-1
CDR3: CASEELGSRGNEQFF

V: TRBV7-2
J: TRBJ2-3
CDR3: CASRGFTSGQMTDTQYF

V: TRBV12-2
J: TRBJ1-2
CDR3: CASRLAVSGNYGYTF

V: TRBV19
J: TRBJ2-2
CDR3: CASSKREGLFTGELFF

V: TRBV7-3
J: TRBJ1-1
CDR3: CASSRGTGNTEAFF

V: TRBV9
J: TRBJ2-2
CDR3: CASSAALGTANTGELFF

V: TRBV5-5
J: TRBJ2-5
CDR3: CASSLVGKQETQYF

V: TRBV10-3
J: TRBJ1-6
CDR3: CAISESNGYNSPLHF

V: TRBV6-5
J: TRBJ2-1
CDR3: CASRRQGNEQFF

V: TRBV5-6
J: TRBJ2-1
CDR3: CASSRTIQQFF

V: TRBV10-1
J: TRBJ1-1
CDR3: CASSEVAGGTEAFF

V: TRBV5-8
J: TRBJ1-1
CDR3: CASSPDRGGHEEAFF

V: TRBV30
J: TRBJ1-2
CDR3: CAWRSNRGYTF

V: TRBV4-1
J: TRBJ2-7
CDR3: CASSHETGASSEQYF

V: TRBV6-1
J: TRBJ1-5
CDR3: CASSEGSAYQPQHF

V: TRBV27
J: TRBJ2-2
CDR3: CASYSFGFWPSEATGELFF

V: TRBV10-3
J: TRBJ2-1
CDR3: CAISVGLNSYNEQFF

V: TRBV6-5
J: TRBJ1-3
CDR3: CASSNQDRASNTIYF

V: TRBV5-1
J: TRBJ2-2
CDR3: CASSGTVVVTGELFF

V: TRBV4-1
J: TRBJ2-5
CDR3: CASSQVVLTSGGQETQYF

V: TRBV5-6
J: TRBJ2-3
CDR3: CASSSSPIGTDTQYF

V: TRBV6-1
J: TRBJ2-1
CDR3: CASSEALAVNEQFF

V: TRBV5-1
J: TRBJ2-2
CDR3: CASSLRQPGLSNTGELFF

V: TRBV6-1
J: TRBJ1-3
CDR3: CASSEALGSTGNTIYF

V: TRBV5-8
J: TRBJ1-2
CDR3: CASRLRDQFYGYTF

V: TRBV6-5
J: TRBJ1-4
CDR3: CASSYMGKLFF

V: TRBV7-7
J: TRBJ2-3
CDR3: CASSLGLAGVDTQYF

V: TRBV19
J: TRBJ2-2
CDR3: CASKGVETGELFF

V: TRBV21-1
J: TRBJ1-5
CDR3: CASSKAREDRGNQPQHF